The 9 T cell receptor beta chains below were found in one sample sequenced in a study of cytomegalovirus exposure and HLA in healthy donors. PCR used 60 Vbeta primers and 13 Jbeta primers. The repertoire was sequenced with immunoSEQ multiplex PCR; TCRdb's copy has only in-frame clones and lacks some. Here the sample spans roughly 200,000 clones, around 78% being singletons. Source material: PBMCs. These TCRs come from a woman aged 25 to 39 in good health and CMV-seropositive.

This chain joins TRBV7-9 and TRBJ2-1, with a weak D call TRBD2 (9 bases). Germline CDR1 reads SEHNR; CDR2 reads FQNEAQ (reference sequence). V was shortened by 6 bases and J by 9 bases, with 24 bases between the two germline ends. The CDR3 length is 16 residues. The CDR3 loop reads CASSVETASGTGEQFF. DNA of the CDR3: TGTGCCAGCAGTGTCGAGACCGCTAGCGGGACAGGTGAGCAGTTCTTC.

This chain uses TRBV27 with TRBJ2-1, with a weak D call TRBD2 (5 bases). Germline CDR1 MNHEY, CDR2 SMNVEV (reference sequence). Trimming left V 4 bases short and J 0 bases short, with 13 bases between. CDR3 size: 16 residues. The CDR3 nucleotides are TGTGCCAGCAGTTCCTATAGCGTAAGCTCCTACAATGAGCAGTTCTTC. This gives the protein CASSSYSVSSYNEQFF.

The chain uses TRBV7-9 and TRBJ2-7; 8 positions agree with TRBD1. Germline assignment: CDR1 SEHNR and CDR2 FQNEAQ (reference sequence). V was clipped by 5 bases and J by 1 base; unmatched bases: 13. The CDR3 length is 17 residues. The CDR3 DNA reads TGTGCCAGCAGCCCTTCGACAGGGGCCCCACCATCCTACGAGCAGTACTTC. This translates into CASSPSTGAPPSYEQYF.

The chain carries TRBV19 and TRBJ1-5; a possible D gene is TRBD1 (5 bases). CDR3 length equals 19 residues. In germline, CDR1 is LNHDA, CDR2 SQIVND (reference sequence). Deletions cut 1 base from V and 3 bases from J, with 22 bases between. As DNA, the CDR3 is TGTGCCAGTAGTATAGGATCTGCCCGGCGGGACGGCTACAATCAGCCCCAGCATTTT. Its translation: CASSIGSARRDGYNQPQHF. The full variable domain, rest sourced from reference TRBV19 and TRBJ1-5, is DGGITQSPKYLFRKEGQNVTLSCEQNLNHDAMYWYRQDPGQGLRLIYYSQIVNDFQKGDIAEGYSVSREKKESFPLTVTSAQKNPTAFYLCASSIGSARRDGYNQPQHFGDGTRLSIL.

V usage is TRBV30 and J usage is TRBJ1-1; D gene uncertain. Germline values: CDR1 GTSNPN, CDR2 SVGIG (reference sequence). V was cut by 0 bases and J by 3 bases, with 11 bases left in between. The CDR3 loop spans 14 amino acids. The DNA for the CDR3 is TGTGCCTGGAGTGTACCCGAGAGGGACACTGAAGCTTTCTTT. Translating gives CAWSVPERDTEAFF.

A single count supports this clone. V gene TRBV9 combines with J gene TRBJ2-2; D might be TRBD1 (6 bases). Germline values: CDR1 SGDLS, CDR2 YYNGEE. There are 13 residues in the CDR3. V lost 4 bases and J lost 5, with 9 bases in between. This chain's CDR3 is CASSTRGTGELFF. The CDR3 DNA follows: TGTGCCAGCAGCACAAGGGGGACCGGGGAGCTGTTTTTT.

This clone has only a few counts. The chain is built from TRBV30 and TRBJ2-5, with TRBD2 matching 7 bases. V was pared by 3 bases and J by 4 bases, with 5 bases of the junction left unmatched. The CDR3 loop spans 13 amino acids. Germline V gene lookup returns CDR1 GTSNPN and CDR2 SVGIG (reference sequence). The CDR3 coding sequence is TGTGCCTGGAGCCTGGGGGGGTTAGAGACCCAGTACTTC. Its protein product is CAWSLGGLETQYF.

V usage is TRBV6-6 and J usage is TRBJ2-4; the D gene is possibly TRBD2 (7 bases). The CDR3 has 15 amino acids. Germline V CDR1 and CDR2: MNHNY, SVGAGI (reference sequence). Between the trimmed V and J ends, which lost 5 bases and 10 bases, there was a span of 21 bases. The CDR3 protein is CASSTGPAGFWIQYF. CDR3 DNA: TGTGCCAGCAGTACAGGGCCAGCGGGGTTTTGGATTCAGTACTTC.

This clone was seen a few times. The J gene is TRBJ2-3, the V gene TRBV5-6; a weak D match, TRBD2 (5 bases). Germline V gene lookup returns CDR1 SGHDT and CDR2 YYEEEE. This CDR3 region has 14 residues. Trimming stripped 5 bases from V and 2 bases from J, with 12 bases between. The CDR3 DNA sequence: TGTGCCAGCAGATTCGGGGAGATCACAGATACGCAGTATTTT. This encodes CASRFGEITDTQYF.